This T cell receptor (beta chain) was found in a study of shared clonotypes between healthy human individuals. Study-level results: Some clonotypes were shared by all four sorted-subset donors, while others were not shared. The non-shared ones had lower generation probabilities than the shared ones. Several donors shared around 5% of their naive CD4 clonotypes.

With V trimmed by 1 base and J by 3 bases, 4 bases remained unmatched. CDR3 length equals 14 residues. Germline CDR1 is SGHDT and CDR2 is YYEEEE. The assay was immunoSEQ multiplex PCR, and TCRdb's table has in-frame clones only and misses some. This repertoire shows fewer than 700,000 clones, about 95% found once; its top ten account for 0.11%. Naive CD8 cells were CD45RO-negative, positively selected for CCR7, excluding terminally differentiated effector memory CD45RA+ cells. Donors were Caucasian adults residing in Nashville, Tennessee, USA. Turning to this clone: Its target is unknown.

The sample comprised naive CD8+ T cells sorted from blood. This sequence was found in a woman in her 30s in good health. The genes are TRBV5-6 and TRBJ2-7; 7 positions agree with TRBD2. The DNA of the CDR3 is TGTGCCAGCAGCTTGCGGCTAGCGGTCTACGAGCAGTACTTC. Translated, it gives CASSLRLAVYEQYF.